This TCR beta chain was identified in a study of blood T cell repertoires in COVID-19. Repertoires were generated with immunoSEQ multiplex PCR, while TCRdb's copy carries only in-frame clones and drops some. The table lists roughly 150,000 clones, roughly 85% of them singletons. Looked up from germline, CDR1 is SGHTA and CDR2 is FQGNSA. Trimming cost V 4 bases and J 8 bases; bases outside gene matches: 9. The CDR3 runs to 15 residues. Sequenced input: peripheral blood. The chain employs TRBV7-2 and TRBJ2-1; 9 positions match TRBD2. This clonotype originated in a woman aged 80 or older with acute or convalescent COVID-19. The CDR3 DNA reads as TGTGCCAGCAGCTCCCCTAGCGGGACTGGGCATGAGCAGTTCTTC. Translating it yields CASSSPSGTGHEQFF. Full variable domain (remainder filled in from reference TRBV7-2 and TRBJ2-1): GAGVSQSPSNKVTEKGKDVELRCDPISGHTALYWYRQSLGQGLEFLIYFQGNSAPDKSGLPSDRFSAERTGGSVSTLTIQRTQQEDSAVYLCASSSPSGTGHEQFFGPGTRLTVL.